This entry lists 28 T cell receptor beta chains sequenced from one sample in a study of healthy donors' naive CD4 and CD8 T cells. Each TCR library used around 500 ng of total RNA and a linear amplification protocol. TCRdb reanalysed the reads using MiXCR and keeps one entry per CDR3 protein. This table holds 180,000 or so distinct CDR3 sequences, over 60% found once. The sample consisted of naive CD4+ and CD8+ T cells sorted from blood, pooled from several donors. All receptors derive from a pool of human donors in good health; the sample pools cells from several healthy donors.

V gene TRBV29-1 combines with J gene TRBJ2-3, with a weak D call TRBD1 (6 bases). Trimming pared 3 bases from V and 10 bases from J, leaving 11 bases between. CDR1 is SQVTM, CDR2 ANQGSEA, per germline. This CDR3 contains 11 residues. DNA of the CDR3: TGCAGCGTTGATTTACAGGGCCCGCAGTATTTT. It encodes CSVDLQGPQYF.

The chain joins TRBV6-2 or TRBV6-3 to TRBJ2-1; 11 bases agree with TRBD2. CDR1 MNHEY and CDR2 SVGEGT come from the germline V gene. Unmatched junction bases numbered 8, after V lost 10 bases and J lost 6 bases. The CDR3 has 14 residues. CDR3 loop: CATWGLAVSNEQFF. CDR3 nucleotides: TGTGCCACTTGGGGACTAGCGGTGTCCAATGAGCAGTTCTTC.

The chain joins TRBV29-1 to TRBJ1-2; D perhaps matches TRBD1 (5 bases). The CDR3 runs 14 residues. In germline, CDR1 is SQVTM, CDR2 ANQGSEA. Trimming removed 5 bases from V and 8 bases from J, with 21 bases in between. The CDR3, as DNA: TGCAGCGTTCCCCACAGAGCCAGGGCTGGCGGCTACACCTTC. This sequence encodes CSVPHRARAGGYTF.

The chain employs TRBV29-1 and TRBJ2-7; D is unclear. The V gene lost 5 bases and the J gene lost 5 bases, with 16 bases spanning the gap. CDR1 is SQVTM and CDR2 is ANQGSEA in the germline V gene. The CDR3 spans 13 residues. The CDR3 bases are TGCAGCGTTTCTAGAAGATTGGATCACGAGCAGTACTTC. Amino acid sequence: CSVSRRLDHEQYF.

V gene TRBV29-1 combines with J gene TRBJ2-1; the D is unclear. The germline gives CDR1 SQVTM, CDR2 ANQGSEA. The CDR3 covers 12 residues. Trimming cost V 1 base and J 6 bases, with 7 bases left between them. The CDR3 loop reads CSVEGWANEQFF. The CDR3 DNA reads as TGCAGCGTTGAAGGGTGGGCCAATGAGCAGTTCTTC.

This clonotype was seen more than once but under ten times. The V and J genes are TRBV20-1 and TRBJ1-1; maybe TRBD1 (6 bases). V was shortened by 6 bases and J by 1 base, with 15 bases between the two germline ends. The CDR3 sequence is 14 residues long. The germline CDR1 and CDR2 sequences are DFQATT and SNEGSKA (reference sequence). The CDR3 loop is CSAPHRARNTEAFF. The CDR3 DNA reads as TGCAGTGCCCCGCACAGGGCCCGGAACACTGAAGCTTTCTTT.

The chain links TRBV29-1 to TRBJ2-1; a weak D match, TRBD2 (5 bases). CDR1 and CDR2 from the germline V gene are SQVTM and ANQGSEA. The length of the CDR3 is 11 residues. Deletions cut 8 bases from V and 10 bases from J, with 15 bases between. The CDR3 region has the DNA TGCAGCTTTCGGTGGGAGCAGGAGCAGTTCTTC. As protein: CSFRWEQEQFF.

This clonotype was seen more than once but under ten times. The rearrangement joins TRBV19 to TRBJ1-1; D is perhaps TRBD1 (5 bases). Germline-derived CDR1 and CDR2 are LNHDA and SQIVND (reference sequence). Deletions cut 3 bases from V and 4 bases from J, with 9 bases between. CDR3 length: 13 residues. The CDR3 region is CASSMGVGTEAFF. CDR3 nucleotides: TGTGCCAGTAGTATGGGGGTCGGCACTGAAGCTTTCTTT.

This clonotype was seen just once. The CDR3 DNA reads as TGTGCCAGCAGTTTAGCGTTAGCGGGAGCCAATGAGCAGTTCTTC. This sequence encodes CASSLALAGANEQFF. V gene TRBV12-3 or TRBV12-4 combines with J gene TRBJ2-1, with TRBD2 identical over 9 bases. With 0 bases clipped from V and 6 bases from J, the junction kept 3 bases outside the gene matches. The length of the CDR3 is 15 residues.

This clonotype was found a few times. V and J are TRBV6-5 and TRBJ2-5, with TRBD1 identical over 7 bases. The V gene's germline CDR1 is MNHEY and CDR2 SVGAGI. V lost 6 bases to trimming and J lost 0 bases; unmatched junction nucleotides: 4. The CDR3 runs 14 residues. As DNA, the CDR3 is TGTGCCAGCAGGAGACAGGGCGACCAAGAGACCCAGTACTTC. This encodes CASRRQGDQETQYF.

This clonotype showed up just a few times. This rearrangement joins TRBV29-1 to TRBJ2-5; D is undetermined. The V gene's germline CDR1 is SQVTM and CDR2 ANQGSEA. The V end lost 4 bases, the J end lost 0 bases, and 6 bases lay between the germline ends. The CDR3 is 12 amino acids. The CDR3 here is CSVVTDQETQYF. DNA of the CDR3: TGCAGCGTTGTCACCGACCAAGAGACCCAGTACTTC.

The table lists this clonotype with a count of one. The chain couples TRBV29-1 to TRBJ2-1, with 11 bases that match TRBD2. Looked up from germline, CDR1 is SQVTM and CDR2 is ANQGSEA. This CDR3 has 13 residues. Written as DNA, the CDR3 is TGCAGGGTAGCGGGAGGGGAGTACAATGAGCAGTTCTTC. It yields the protein CRVAGGEYNEQFF.

This chain connects TRBV19 to TRBJ1-5; 9 nucleotides align to TRBD1. This CDR3 region has 14 residues. From germline, CDR1 is LNHDA and CDR2 SQIVND (reference sequence). The ends lost 5 bases at V and 7 bases at J; junction bases unmatched: 6. CDR3: CASSPGTGIQPQHF. For the CDR3, the DNA is TGTGCCAGTAGTCCCGGGACAGGGATCCAGCCCCAGCATTTT.

This clonotype showed up just a few times. The V call is TRBV11-2, the J call TRBJ2-7; 8 nucleotides match TRBD2. In germline, CDR1 is SGHAT, CDR2 FQNNGV. V gave up 5 bases and J gave up 0 bases; unmatched junction bases: 6. This CDR3 comprises 15 residues. DNA of the CDR3: TGTGCCAGCAGCCCCCTTAGCGGGGTCTCCTACGAGCAGTACTTC. Translation gives CASSPLSGVSYEQYF.

In its sample, this clonotype was seen once. This chain connects TRBV6-2 or TRBV6-3 to TRBJ2-7; D call uncertain. V lost 7 bases and J 0 bases, leaving 13 bases between the germline ends. The CDR3 runs to 14 residues. Per germline, CDR1 MNHEY and CDR2 SVGEGT. The CDR3: CASTDWASSYEQYF. CDR3 coding DNA: TGTGCCAGCACCGACTGGGCTTCCTCCTACGAGCAGTACTTC.

This clonotype was detected only a few times. V usage is TRBV20-1 and J usage is TRBJ1-5; D unresolved. This CDR3 contains 14 residues. Trimming stripped 0 bases from V and 7 bases from J, with 13 bases between. Germline V gives CDR1 DFQATT, CDR2 SNEGSKA (reference sequence). The CDR3 DNA reads TGCAGTGCTAGAGATGGCCAAGTCGGGCAGCCCCAGCATTTT. It encodes CSARDGQVGQPQHF.

The chain recombines TRBV6-1 with TRBJ1-4; no firm D call. Trimming took off 6 bases at V and 5 bases at J, with 4 bases between the two ends. The germline CDR1 and CDR2 sequences are MNHNS and SASEGT. The CDR3 has 11 residues. As DNA, the CDR3 is TGTGCCAGCAGGGGGAATGAAAAACTGTTTTTT. Its protein product is CASRGNEKLFF.

The chain recombines TRBV29-1 with TRBJ1-1; D is possibly TRBD1 (6 bases). Per the germline V gene, CDR1 is SQVTM and CDR2 is ANQGSEA. V lost 2 bases, J lost 4 bases, and 17 bases lay in between. This CDR3 contains 15 residues. The CDR3 spells CSVETGARGITEAFF. The CDR3 region has the DNA TGCAGCGTTGAAACGGGAGCCAGGGGAATCACTGAAGCTTTCTTT.

The CDR3 nucleotides read TGTGCCAGCAGTTACGGGCTTTCTGGGGAGCTGTTTTTT. Translation gives CASSYGLSGELFF. The rearrangement uses TRBV6-2 or TRBV6-3 and TRBJ2-2; D unresolved. V lost 2 bases, J lost 8 bases, and 9 bases lay in between. The germline gives CDR1 MNHEY, CDR2 SVGEGT. The CDR3 extends over 13 amino acids.

The rearrangement joins TRBV6-5 to TRBJ2-2; 10 nucleotides align to TRBD1. V lost 2 bases, J lost 5 bases, and 8 bases stayed unmatched. This CDR3 spans 17 amino acids. Germline CDR1 is MNHEY and CDR2 is SVGAGI. Here the CDR3 DNA reads TGTGCCAGCAGTTACCTGGACAGGGGGGATCGAACCGGGGAGCTGTTTTTT. It translates to CASSYLDRGDRTGELFF.

The chain couples TRBV29-1 to TRBJ2-1, with D unresolved. With 6 bases removed from V and 5 bases from J, the gap between germline ends came to 8 bases. The CDR3 covers 11 residues. Looked up from germline, CDR1 is SQVTM and CDR2 is ANQGSEA. CDR3 nucleotides: TGCAGCGTCGCTAGGAACAATGAGCAGTTCTTC. It codes for CSVARNNEQFF.

The rearrangement uses TRBV30 and TRBJ2-1; a possible D gene is TRBD2 (5 bases). The CDR3 runs to 13 residues. Germline loops: CDR1 GTSNPN, CDR2 SVGIG (reference sequence). V was pared by 0 bases and J by 3 bases, with 6 bases between. CDR3 nucleotide sequence: TGTGCCTGGAGTGTACTAGTCTACAATGAGCAGTTCTTC. Protein: CAWSVLVYNEQFF.

The chain combines TRBV30 with TRBJ2-7, with D possibly matching TRBD1 (6 bases). Germline V gene lookup returns CDR1 GTSNPN and CDR2 SVGIG (reference sequence). V was trimmed by 5 bases and J by 0 bases, leaving 11 bases between them. CDR3 size: 13 residues. CDR3 nucleotide sequence: TGTGCCTGGGCTGGGGGCCACTCCTACGAGCAGTACTTC. Translated: CAWAGGHSYEQYF.

The rearrangement uses TRBV29-1 and TRBJ2-5; possibly TRBD1 for D (6 bases). V was trimmed by 3 bases and J by 0 bases, leaving 20 bases between them. The germline V gene encodes CDR1 SQVTM and CDR2 ANQGSEA. The CDR3 is 17 amino acids. The CDR3 DNA follows: TGCAGCGTTGACCGCACCGGGACGAGGGGGTACCAAGAGACCCAGTACTTC. This translates into CSVDRTGTRGYQETQYF.

The rearrangement joins TRBV29-1 to TRBJ2-7; D gene unclear. V was cut by 5 bases and J by 0 bases, with 11 bases left in between. Germline V gene sequence: CDR1 SQVTM, CDR2 ANQGSEA. CDR3 length equals 13 residues. The CDR3 DNA reads as TGCAGCGTTTTGGACGGTACCTCCTACGAGCAGTACTTC. Translation: CSVLDGTSYEQYF.

J is TRBJ1-2 and V is TRBV11-1; the match to TRBD1 covers 9 bases. Germline CDR1 reads SGHAT; CDR2 reads FQDESV (reference sequence). The trim removed 5 bases at V and 8 bases at J, leaving 9 bases unmatched. The CDR3 runs 14 residues. CDR3 nucleotides: TGTGCCAGCAGCGCACCGGGACAGGGATTGGGCTACACCTTC. It codes for CASSAPGQGLGYTF.

The gene calls are TRBV27 and TRBJ2-1; the match to TRBD1 covers 9 bases. The CDR3 loop spans 13 amino acids. V shed 8 bases, J shed 6 bases, and the junction held 5 bases outside the gene matches. Germline values: CDR1 MNHEY, CDR2 SMNVEV (reference sequence). CDR3 DNA sequence: TGTGCCAGCGGGACAGGGTTTTTCAATGAGCAGTTCTTC. Translating it yields CASGTGFFNEQFF.

The V call is TRBV29-1, the J call TRBJ2-7, with TRBD1 matching over 7 bases. The CDR3 has 13 amino acids. V lost 2 bases to trimming and J lost 7 bases; unmatched junction nucleotides: 8. Looked up from germline, CDR1 is SQVTM and CDR2 is ANQGSEA. CDR3 sequence (DNA): TGCAGCGTTGAACAGGGACAGAAGATGGAGCAGTACTTC. Translated, it gives CSVEQGQKMEQYF.